This T cell receptor (beta chain) appears in the sequencing data of a study of control samples from healthy donors and cancer patients. The table came from immunoSEQ multiplex PCR; TCRdb's copy has only in-frame clones and leaves some out. The table includes around 80,000 clones, 91% detected once. V lost 7 bases and J 6 bases, leaving 20 bases between the germline ends. Germline CDR1 reads MNHEY; CDR2 reads SVGAGI. CDR3 length: 15 residues. The sequencing input was blood. The receptor comes from a man aged 50 or older in good health. The chain joins TRBV6-5 to TRBJ2-3; D is uncertain. The CDR3 sequence: CASTHGLGGLDTQYF. The CDR3, as DNA: TGTGCCAGCACCCATGGGCTTGGTGGGTTGGATACGCAGTATTTT.